A selection of T cell receptor beta chains follows, all from one sample in a study of CD8 T cells in ankylosing spondylitis. TCRdb reanalysed the 5' RACE reads using MiXCR and keeps one entry per CDR3 protein. The sample comprises approximately 300,000 distinct CDR3 sequences, around 8% of which are singletons, and about 15% rests with the top ten. Sequences were obtained from blood, either unsorted or a sorted T cell fraction (not recorded which). The receptor set was obtained from a male donor with ankylosing spondylitis. CDR3s include the opening cysteine and the closing phenylalanine or tryptophan. D genes are given only for firm matches. The size entry is marked missing in some rows and otherwise reads once, few, many or a size class.

j_call,v_call,clone_size,d_call,cdr3_aa,cdr3_nt
TRBJ2-2,TRBV7-8,-,-,CASDLRGTGELFF,TGTGCCAGCGACCTACGAGGCACCGGGGAGCTGTTTTTT
TRBJ2-7,TRBV5-6,few,-,CASSQQGFHEQYF,TGTGCCAGCAGCCAACAGGGTTTCCACGAGCAGTACTTC
TRBJ1-5,TRBV28,few,-,CASKVTRNQPQHF,TGTGCCAGCAAGGTCACAAGGAATCAGCCCCAGCATTTT
TRBJ2-3,TRBV12-3/TRBV12-4,-,-,CASTFGSTDTQYF,TGTGCCAGCACCTTCGGGTCCACAGATACGCAGTATTTT
TRBJ2-7,TRBV20-1,-,-,CSAHLSGQVYEQYF,TGCAGTGCTCATCTTTCGGGACAAGTGTACGAGCAGTACTTC
TRBJ1-5,TRBV18,few,-,CASSTRPPGSEQPQHF,TGTGCCAGCTCAACACGGCCTCCGGGAAGCGAGCAGCCCCAGCATTTT
TRBJ2-3,TRBV4-1,few,-,CASSQAVDLSTDTQYF,TGCGCCAGCAGCCAAGCGGTCGATCTGAGCACAGATACGCAGTATTTT
TRBJ2-5,TRBV11-1,few,-,CASSPKAGRRGEYQETQYF,TGTGCCAGCAGCCCCAAGGCCGGGCGGAGGGGGGAATACCAAGAGACCCAGTACTTC
TRBJ1-5,TRBV6-6,-,-,CASRDWSNQPQHF,TGTGCCAGCAGAGACTGGAGCAATCAGCCCCAGCATTTT
TRBJ1-2,TRBV10-3,few,-,CAISENPRTGGYTF,TGTGCCATCAGTGAAAACCCAAGGACGGGAGGCTACACCTTC
TRBJ2-5,TRBV5-1,few,TRBD2,CASSLAGTSGSWQETQYF,TGCGCCAGCAGCTTGGCCGGGACTAGCGGGAGCTGGCAAGAGACCCAGTACTTC
TRBJ2-3,TRBV29-1,-,-,CSASEDTQYF,TGCAGCGCTAGTGAAGATACGCAGTATTTT
TRBJ2-1,TRBV11-3,few,TRBD2,CASSPGGGRGTGEQFF,TGTGCCAGCAGCCCGGGGGGGGGCCGGGGGACGGGTGAGCAGTTCTTC
TRBJ2-2,TRBV7-2,few,TRBD2,CASSLPRREGRGELFF,TGTGCCAGCAGCCTCCCCCGGCGGGAGGGTAGAGGGGAGCTGTTTTTT